The T cell receptor (beta chain) under discussion was sequenced for a study of cytomegalovirus exposure and HLA in healthy donors. Whole-study context: Unique TCR beta sequences numbering approximately 120 million came from 150 million to 200 million T cells in an earlier analysis.

The CDR3 runs 16 residues. V gave up 4 bases and J gave up 1 base; unmatched junction bases: 6. The germline CDR1 and CDR2 sequences are MNHEY and SMNVEV (reference sequence). Amplification used 60 Vbeta primers and 13 Jbeta primers. Here immunoSEQ multiplex PCR was the method, and the copy in TCRdb shows in-frame clones only, minus some. The table lists about 160,000 clones. The receptor comes from a woman aged 55-70 years in good health and CMV-seronegative. Sequenced material: PBMCs. The gene calls are TRBV27 and TRBJ2-3, with 9 bases matching TRBD2. This chain's CDR3 is CASSSWTSAGTDTQYF. CDR3 coding DNA: TGTGCCAGCAGTTCGTGGACTAGCGCGGGCACAGATACGCAGTATTTT.